The clone carrying this T cell receptor beta chain was picked up many times. This CDR3 has 13 residues. The V gene lost 5 bases and the J gene lost 6 bases, with 10 bases spanning the gap. The data were taken from a study of response to subunit inactivated influenza vaccine. Each CDR3 protein is one row after TCRdb ran MiXCR on the RT-PCR reads. In the table there are about 310,000 distinct CDR3 sequences, 20% to 25% of which are singletons. V gene TRBV12-3 or TRBV12-4 combines with J gene TRBJ2-2; D ambiguous. The TCR originated in a man aged 50 to 69 who received an inactivated influenza vaccine. The sequences come from PBMCs from blood, collected about 20 months after vaccination. CDR3 in DNA: TGTGCCAGCAGTCCTCGGCGGTCCGGGGAGCTGTTTTTT. This translates into CASSPRRSGELFF.